Described below is a single T cell receptor (beta chain) sequence and its context. The protocol was immunoSEQ multiplex PCR, while the TCRdb copy is restricted to in-frame clones and leaves out a portion. The sample contains 470,000 or so clones, approximately 85% of which appear only once. The record originates from a study of blood T cell repertoires in COVID-19. Germline CDR1 is MNHNS and CDR2 is SASEGT. V was clipped by 3 bases and J by 14 bases, with 20 bases between them. The CDR3 loop spans 15 amino acids. The V gene is TRBV6-1, the J gene TRBJ1-6, with no clear D. The sequencing input was peripheral blood. The TCR sequence derives from a human donor in a cohort sampled during active COVID-19. CDR3 in amino acids: CASSDRGPPGFTLHF. The DNA of the CDR3 is TGTGCCAGCAGTGATCGCGGTCCCCCGGGTTTCACCCTCCACTTT.